This is a list of T cell receptor beta chains from one sample in a study of cytomegalovirus exposure and HLA in healthy donors. The assay was immunoSEQ multiplex PCR, and TCRdb's table has in-frame clones only and misses some. The sample lists roughly 120,000 clones, roughly 82% seen once, with around 5.5% in the top ten. Sequencing was done on a sample of PBMCs. The receptors stem from a man between 18 and 35 years old in good health and CMV-seropositive. The CDR3 runs from the conserved cysteine through the conserved F or W. Fields, in order: J gene, D gene, clone size, V gene, CDR3 DNA, CDR3 protein. A D gene is named only where the DNA matches it firmly. Some rows mark clone size as missing; the rest say once, few, many or name a class of expanded clone.

TRBJ1-5,-,few,TRBV19,TGTGCCAGTAGGGTAGGACACGATAATCAGCCCCAGCATTTT,CASRVGHDNQPQHF
TRBJ1-1,TRBD1,-,TRBV19,TGTGCCAGTAGTATAGGTTCGGGACGGACAGGGTATGGCACTGAAGCTTTCTTT,CASSIGSGRTGYGTEAFF
TRBJ2-7,-,-,TRBV27,TGTGCCAGCAGTTTCTCACAGTCCTACGAGCAGTACTTC,CASSFSQSYEQYF
TRBJ2-7,TRBD1,-,TRBV4-2,TGTGCCAGCAGCCGGGCCGGGACAGTCTCCTACGAGCAGTACTTC,CASSRAGTVSYEQYF
TRBJ2-7,TRBD1,-,TRBV27,TGTGCCAGCAGGAACGCGGGACAGGGATTTTCCTACGAGCAGTACTTC,CASRNAGQGFSYEQYF
TRBJ2-7,-,-,TRBV7-9,TGTGCCAGCAGCCTAACCGACGGGATCGGCGAGCAGTACTTC,CASSLTDGIGEQYF
TRBJ2-7,TRBD1,-,TRBV30,TGTGCCTTCCAGACAGGGAGCTCCTACGAGCAGTACTTC,CAFQTGSSYEQYF
TRBJ2-5,-,-,TRBV11-2,TGTGCCAGCAGCTTAGAAAATAGCGGTAAAGAGACCCAGTACTTC,CASSLENSGKETQYF
TRBJ2-6,TRBD1,-,TRBV5-4,TGTGCCAGCAGCCCGGGGACAGGGACGGTTGGGGCCAACGGCCTGACTTTC,CASSPGTGTVGANGLTF
TRBJ1-2,-,-,TRBV29-1,TGCAGCGTTGGATTAGACAGGAGCTATGGCTACACCTTC,CSVGLDRSYGYTF
TRBJ2-7,-,-,TRBV7-8,TGTGCCAGCAGCTTAACCGGGATAAATTCCTACGAGCAGTACTTC,CASSLTGINSYEQYF
TRBJ2-7,TRBD1,-,TRBV30,TGTGCCTGGAAAAGGACAGGGGCCGTCGAGCAGTACTTC,CAWKRTGAVEQYF
TRBJ1-2,TRBD1,-,TRBV7-9,TGTGCCAGCAGCGCAGGCTTCGGGACAGCTAACTATGACTACACCTTC,CASSAGFGTANYDYTF
TRBJ2-7,TRBD2,-,TRBV7-9,TGTGCCAGCAGCTTAGAACGGACTAGGCTCCTCGACGAGCAGTACTTC,CASSLERTRLLDEQYF
TRBJ2-7,-,-,TRBV2,TGTGCCAGCAGTGAACGGGGGAGGGGGACCCTAGGAAGTACGTACTTC,CASSERGRGTLGSTYF
TRBJ1-1,TRBD1,few,TRBV19,TGTGCCAGTAGGCAGGGGGCGCTCAAGTACACTGAAGCTTTCTTT,CASRQGALKYTEAFF
TRBJ2-1,-,-,TRBV23-1,TGCGCCAGCAGCAGGGAAAATGAGCAGTTCTTC,CASSRENEQFF
TRBJ2-7,-,few,TRBV7-8,TGTGCCAGCAGCTTAGTAAACAGGCTTTCCTTTTGGCCCTACGAGCAGTACTTC,CASSLVNRLSFWPYEQYF
TRBJ2-1,TRBD2,-,TRBV4-1,TGCGCCAGCAGCCGTGGGACTAGCGGGAGTCATCGGAACAATGAGCAGTTCTTC,CASSRGTSGSHRNNEQFF
TRBJ1-4,-,-,TRBV30,TGTGCCTGGAGTACTGGGGGCCCTGAAAAACTGTTTTTT,CAWSTGGPEKLFF
TRBJ2-5,-,once,TRBV5-1,TGCGCCAGCAGCTTGGTGTGGATTGAGGCCGAGACCCAGTACTTC,CASSLVWIEAETQYF
TRBJ2-3,TRBD2,once,TRBV19,TGTGCCAGTAGTCCGATAGCGGGGTGGTCCTCGTATACGCAGTATTTT,CASSPIAGWSSYTQYF
TRBJ2-3,-,-,TRBV10-3,TGTGCCATCAGTGAGCTGAAAAGGGGAAGGGCAGATACGCAGTATTTT,CAISELKRGRADTQYF
TRBJ2-5,-,-,TRBV11-3,TGTGCCAGCAGCTTAAGGGGCCAAGAGACCCAGTACTTC,CASSLRGQETQYF
TRBJ2-1,TRBD1,-,TRBV7-2,TGTGCCAGCAGCTTAGCGTTACTTCGGGGACAGGGGGACAATGAGCAGTTCTTC,CASSLALLRGQGDNEQFF
TRBJ2-3,-,-,TRBV7-9,TGTGCCAGCAGCTTCTCCTATGGTAGCACAGATACGCAGTATTTT,CASSFSYGSTDTQYF
TRBJ1-2,-,-,TRBV18,TGTGCCAGCTCACAGGAGAGCCATGGCTACACCTTC,CASSQESHGYTF
TRBJ2-7,TRBD2,-,TRBV14,TGTGCCAGCAGCCCGCCCGGGACTAGCTATCACGAGCAGTACTTC,CASSPPGTSYHEQYF
TRBJ1-5,TRBD1,-,TRBV7-6,TGTGCCAGCAGCTTAATGACAGGGGACCAGCCCCAGCATTTT,CASSLMTGDQPQHF
TRBJ2-3,-,-,TRBV6-1,TGTGCCAGCAAAACCGGAGGACCCAACACAGATACGCAGTATTTT,CASKTGGPNTDTQYF
TRBJ2-7,-,-,TRBV6-5,TGTGCCAGCAGTTACTCCTTAGACAGGCCTCGCGAGCAGTACTTC,CASSYSLDRPREQYF
TRBJ2-5,TRBD2,-,TRBV5-1,TGCGCCAGCAGCGCCGGACTAGCGGGGCCCCAAGAGACCCAGTACTTC,CASSAGLAGPQETQYF
TRBJ2-7,TRBD2,-,TRBV11-2,TGTGCCAGCAGCTTCCCCCACGGGGAGGGTCGATACGAGCAGTACTTC,CASSFPHGEGRYEQYF
TRBJ2-2,TRBD2,-,TRBV6-1,TGTGCCAGCAGTGAATCCCCGACTAGCTCCTCCACCGGGGAGCTGTTTTTT,CASSESPTSSSTGELFF
TRBJ1-1,-,-,TRBV6-6,TGTGCCAGCAAAGACTCACAGGGTTCTTGGACTGAAGCTTTCTTT,CASKDSQGSWTEAFF
TRBJ1-1,TRBD1,-,TRBV9,TGTGCCAGCAGCCTCCGACAGGGCAACACTGAAGCTTTCTTT,CASSLRQGNTEAFF
TRBJ2-4,-,-,TRBV30,TGTGCCTGGGGGGTACTAGCCAAAAACAGTCAGTACTTC,CAWGVLAKNSQYF
TRBJ1-1,-,once,TRBV6-1,TGTGCCAGCAGTGAGATCCCACAGGGAGAAGCTTTCTTT,CASSEIPQGEAFF
TRBJ1-2,-,few,TRBV14,TGTGCCAGCAGCCTTGACATTCGCTATGGCTACACCTTC,CASSLDIRYGYTF
TRBJ2-7,TRBD1,-,TRBV19,TGTGCCAGTAGTTGGACAGGGAAGGGCTACGAGCAGTACTTC,CASSWTGKGYEQYF
TRBJ2-3,TRBD2,few,TRBV5-6,TGTGCCAGCAGCATTCTGACTAGCGGGGGGGACACAGATACGCAGTATTTT,CASSILTSGGDTDTQYF
TRBJ2-3,TRBD2,-,TRBV29-1,TGCAGCGTAGCGGAGATACCCCTAGCGGGGGGCCGATTCACAGATACGCAGTATTTT,CSVAEIPLAGGRFTDTQYF
TRBJ2-1,TRBD1,-,TRBV19,TGTGCCAGTAGTCACCCGGGACAGGGGATCAATGAGCAGTTCTTC,CASSHPGQGINEQFF
TRBJ1-2,-,few,TRBV6-5,TGTGCCAGCAGTGATCAGGGGAGCTATGGCTACACCTTC,CASSDQGSYGYTF
TRBJ2-7,-,once,TRBV27,TGTGCCAGCAGTCCCTACAGGGTAGCGTGCGAGCAGTACTTC,CASSPYRVACEQYF
TRBJ2-1,-,-,TRBV7-2,TGTGCCAGCAGCTTTGGACCCAGGGAGTTCTTC,CASSFGPREFF
TRBJ2-7,-,-,TRBV2,TGTGCCACAATAGCCGGGAAGAACTACGAGCAGTACTTC,CATIAGKNYEQYF
TRBJ1-2,TRBD1,-,TRBV11-2,TGTGCCAGCAGCTTCAGTACAGGGGACTTTTATGGCTACACCTTC,CASSFSTGDFYGYTF
TRBJ2-7,TRBD2,once,TRBV5-6,TGTGCCACTCGCGGGGGGATAGGCTACGAGCAGTACTTC,CATRGGIGYEQYF
TRBJ2-3,-,once,TRBV7-8,TGTGCCAGCAGCTTGGCCTTTCGAGATACGCAGTATTTT,CASSLAFRDTQYF
TRBJ1-4,-,-,TRBV7-6,TGTGCCAGCAGTTCCGCAACTAATGAAAAACTGTTTTTT,CASSSATNEKLFF
TRBJ2-1,-,-,TRBV11-2,TGTGCCAGCAGCTCCCCAACTCCCAATGAGCAGTTCTTC,CASSSPTPNEQFF
TRBJ2-1,TRBD2,few,TRBV11-2,TGTGCCAGCAGCTTTGGCCTAGCGGGGGGCAATGAGCAGTTCTTC,CASSFGLAGGNEQFF
TRBJ2-7,TRBD2,-,TRBV7-9,TGTGCCAGCAGCTCTACGATAGCGGGAGTTATCCACGAGCAGTACTTC,CASSSTIAGVIHEQYF
TRBJ1-2,-,-,TRBV30,TGTGCCTGGGACAAGGACACCGTTCTTGGCTACACCTTC,CAWDKDTVLGYTF
TRBJ2-5,TRBD2,-,TRBV28,TGTGCCAGCAGTTCCCATAGCGGGGCGGAGACCCAGTACTTC,CASSSHSGAETQYF
TRBJ2-1,-,-,TRBV28,TGTGCCAGCAGACAGGTTTCCTACAATGAGCAGTTCTTC,CASRQVSYNEQFF
TRBJ1-2,TRBD1,-,TRBV14,TGTGCCAGCAGCCCGACAGGGGGCGACTATGGCTACACCTTC,CASSPTGGDYGYTF
TRBJ1-2,-,-,TRBV19,TGTGCCAGTAGTATGACCCCGGGGTATGGCTACACCTTC,CASSMTPGYGYTF